Below are 27 T cell receptor beta chains sequenced from a single sample in a study of blood T cells in healthy people across ages. Next came a second PCR, run for about 6 to 11 cycles, which used a sample-barcoded 5' primer along with a J-beta primer mix. One entry per CDR3 protein results from TCRdb running MiXCR on the 5' RACE reads. Of 600,000 to 650,000 distinct CDR3 sequences listed, 45% to 65% were seen once; the top ten hold 30% to 45%. Sequencing input: blood. The origin of the receptors is a man aged 60-69 years in good health.

A word on this clonotype: The junction departs from the called germline gene at one end, perhaps through a read error. This chain uses TRBV28 with TRBJ2-5; D unresolved. The V gene's germline CDR1 is MDHEN and CDR2 SYDVKM. This CDR3 is built from 18 residues. CDR3 coding DNA: TGTGCCAGCAGTTTCCGAGATACAGCGCGGCTAGATCAAGGGACCCAGTACTTC. It specifies CASSFRDTARLDQGTQYF.

The CDR3 protein is CASSQAGQGENIQYF. The CDR3 DNA sequence: TGTGCCAGCAGCCAAGCGGGACAGGGGGAGAACATTCAGTACTTC. The V gene is TRBV3-1, the J gene TRBJ2-4; 11 bases are shared with TRBD1. The J segment lost 7 bases and the V segment lost 1 base, leaving 3 bases of the junction unmatched. CDR1 and CDR2 from the germline V gene are LGHDT and YNNKEL (reference sequence). The CDR3 loop spans 15 amino acids.

V is TRBV28 and J is TRBJ1-2, with D perhaps matching TRBD1 (5 bases). V shed 3 bases and J shed 6 bases, with 11 bases lying between them. CDR3 size: 13 residues. Germline CDR1 MDHEN, CDR2 SYDVKM. The CDR3 nucleotides read TGTGCCAGCAGTTTTGGGCAGGGACATGGCTACACCTTC. Protein product: CASSFGQGHGYTF.

The rearrangement links TRBV9 to TRBJ1-4; tentative D call: TRBD1 (5 bases). Looked up from germline, CDR1 is SGDLS and CDR2 is YYNGEE. V lost 0 bases and J lost 3, with 9 bases in between. This CDR3 comprises 15 residues. CDR3 nucleotide sequence: TGTGCCAGCAGCGTAGCGGGGCGTGCTAATGAAAAACTGTTTTTT. Residues: CASSVAGRANEKLFF.

This clonotype was seen a single time. A much larger clone is a single base away; this may be a read error. The J gene is TRBJ2-7, the V gene TRBV7-8; no clear D. V shed 0 bases and J shed 10 bases, with 13 bases lying between them. The germline V gene has CDR1 SGHVS and CDR2 FQNEAQ. This CDR3 region has 13 residues. CDR3 region: CASSLAGYQAQYF. The CDR3 nucleotides read TGTGCCAGCAGCTTAGCAGGGTACCAGGCCCAGTACTTC.

The chain combines TRBV7-2 with TRBJ2-1; no reliable D call. The germline V gene encodes CDR1 SGHTA and CDR2 FQGNSA. V shed 2 bases and J shed 9 bases, with 8 bases lying between them. The CDR3 extends over 12 amino acids. CDR3: CASSLQRGEQFF. The CDR3 DNA reads TGTGCCAGCAGCTTACAACGAGGTGAGCAGTTCTTC.

This chain links TRBV12-3 or TRBV12-4 with TRBJ2-5, with D perhaps matching TRBD1 (6 bases). Trimming took off 6 bases at V and 10 bases at J, with 24 bases between the two ends. The CDR3 extends over 15 amino acids. DNA of the CDR3: TGTGCCAGCAGCCGACAGGACCAGGCCCTCGGAATCCAGTACTTC. Amino acid sequence: CASSRQDQALGIQYF.

V and J are TRBV10-1 and TRBJ2-1, with a tentative D call TRBD1 (6 bases). V was trimmed by 4 bases and J by 6 bases, leaving 13 bases between them. This CDR3 has 14 residues. Germline V gene lookup returns CDR1 WNHNN and CDR2 SYGVQD (reference sequence). Here the CDR3 DNA reads TGCGCCAGCAGTGGACGGCAGGGGATCAATGAGCAGTTCTTC. This translates into CASSGRQGINEQFF.

This chain links TRBV6-6 with TRBJ1-4; D is unresolved. The V and J ends lost 6 bases and 8 bases respectively, with 16 bases between them. Germline V gives CDR1 MNHNY, CDR2 SVGAGI (reference sequence). The CDR3 loop spans 14 amino acids. The CDR3 here is CASSYRSTKEKLFF. CDR3 DNA: TGTGCCAGCAGCTACCGTAGCACCAAGGAAAAACTGTTTTTT.

As to this clonotype: Lacking the conserved final phenylalanine or tryptophan, this CDR3 likely reflects a read error. The rearrangement joins TRBV5-4 to TRBJ2-3; TRBD2 aligns across 9 bases. The V gene's germline CDR1 is SGHNT and CDR2 YYREEE (reference sequence). There are 14 residues in the CDR3. V gave up 6 bases and J gave up 6 bases; unmatched junction bases: 8. This CDR3 reads CASKPAGGMDTQYL. The CDR3 DNA reads TGTGCCAGCAAACCGGCGGGGGGGATGGATACGCAGTATTTA.

This clonotype was observed a handful of times. This chain links TRBV10-3 with TRBJ2-1, with TRBD2 matching over 14 bases. The trim removed 10 bases at V and 3 bases at J, leaving 2 bases unmatched. Germline lookup yields CDR1 ENHRY and CDR2 SYGVKD. The CDR3 consists of 14 residues. CDR3 nucleotides: TGTGCCAGCGGGACTAGCGGGGGCTACAATGAGCAGTTCTTC. Amino acid sequence: CASGTSGGYNEQFF.

This clonotype was counted a few times. This sequence joins TRBV12-5 and TRBJ2-7; D tentatively fits TRBD1 or TRBD2 (5 bases each). The CDR3 consists of 13 residues. Germline V gene sequence: CDR1 LGHNT, CDR2 FRNRAP. V was cut by 8 bases and J by 3 bases, with 14 bases left in between. CDR3 DNA sequence: TGTGCTAGTCACTTGGGGACCCACTACGAGCAGTACTTC. Protein product: CASHLGTHYEQYF.

V gene TRBV7-2 combines with J gene TRBJ2-1, with TRBD2 as a possible D gene (5 bases). Germline V gives CDR1 SGHTA, CDR2 FQGNSA. Trimming took off 5 bases at V and 6 bases at J, with 11 bases between the two ends. CDR3 length: 13 amino acids. CDR3 residues: CASSLSSRNEQFF. DNA of the CDR3: TGTGCCAGCAGCCTATCTAGCCGCAATGAGCAGTTCTTC.

This clonotype has just a few counts. This chain uses TRBV20-1 with TRBJ2-7; 7 nucleotides line up with TRBD1. The V segment lost 3 bases and the J segment 3 bases; nucleotides outside the gene matches: 14. Per germline, CDR1 DFQATT and CDR2 SNEGSKA (reference sequence). The CDR3 covers 16 residues. The CDR3 protein is CSASLTVGGWFYEQYF. The CDR3 bases are TGCAGTGCTAGTTTGACCGTAGGGGGCTGGTTCTACGAGCAGTACTTC.

The chain has TRBV6-4 and TRBJ2-7; D may correspond to TRBD1 or TRBD2 (6 bases each). V lost 4 bases and J 0 bases, leaving 13 bases between the germline ends. Germline CDR1 MRHNA, CDR2 SNTAGT. The CDR3 contains 15 residues. The CDR3 DNA reads TGTGCCAGCAGTGTCGAGGGGGGACACTCCTACGAGCAGTACTTC. Translation: CASSVEGGHSYEQYF.

This clonotype was seen a handful of times. The CDR3 DNA reads as TGTGCCAGCAGCTCGGGAAGGAGCGGGGACTATAATTCACCCCTCCACTTT. Its translation: CASSSGRSGDYNSPLHF. This chain uses TRBV5-6 with TRBJ1-6; D call uncertain. CDR3 length: 17 amino acids. Germline CDR1 reads SGHDT; CDR2 reads YYEEEE. The V gene lost 3 bases and the J gene lost 3 bases, with 16 bases spanning the gap.

J is TRBJ2-7 and V is TRBV5-1, with 8 bases aligning to TRBD1. CDR1 and CDR2 from the germline V gene are SGHRS and YFSETQ. Trimming took 5 bases from V and 3 from J; bases not matched to a gene: 7. The CDR3 consists of 14 residues. This CDR3 reads CASRLGGQGYEQYF. The CDR3 nucleotides read TGCGCCAGCAGGCTAGGTGGACAGGGCTACGAGCAGTACTTC.

This clonotype was found a few times. This sequence joins TRBV11-2 and TRBJ2-1, with TRBD2 matching over 8 bases. Germline V CDR1 and CDR2: SGHAT, FQNNGV. This CDR3 has 16 residues. The V and J ends lost 1 base and 4 bases, in that order; junction bases with no gene match: 6. This chain's CDR3 is CASSLGGAGAYNEQFF. The CDR3 bases are TGTGCCAGCAGCTTAGGTGGAGCGGGGGCTTACAATGAGCAGTTCTTC. The variable domain in full, completed from reference TRBV11-2 and TRBJ2-1, reads EAGVAQSPRYKIIEKRQSVAFWCNPISGHATLYWYQQILGQGPKLLIQFQNNGVVDDSQLPKDRFSAERLKGVDSTLKIQPAKLEDSAVYLCASSLGGAGAYNEQFFGPGTRLTVL.

The V gene is TRBV15, the J gene TRBJ2-7; 8 bases align to TRBD1. The trim removed 0 bases at V and 4 bases at J, leaving 5 bases unmatched. The CDR3 is 15 residues long. Germline CDR1 is LNHNV and CDR2 is YYDKDF (reference sequence). For the CDR3, the DNA is TGTGCCACCAGCAGAGACCTTACAGGGGGGTACGAGCAGTACTTC. This codes for CATSRDLTGGYEQYF.

The rearrangement links TRBV20-1 to TRBJ2-1; D gene uncertain. The end of the DNA fits TRBJ2-7 better, so the J call may be wrong. The germline V gene has CDR1 DFQATT and CDR2 SNEGSKA (reference sequence). CDR3 size: 15 residues. The CDR3 loop reads CSARVGASSYNEQYF. CDR3 DNA: TGCAGTGCTAGAGTGGGTGCGAGCTCCTACAATGAGCAGTACTTC.

The V gene is TRBV5-1, the J gene TRBJ1-2, with D uncertain. Germline V gene sequence: CDR1 SGHRS, CDR2 YFSETQ. The V and J ends lost 3 bases and 0 bases respectively, with 9 bases between them. CDR3 length: 14 amino acids. The CDR3 DNA reads TGCGCCAGCAGCTCCGGGGAAACTAACTATGGCTACACCTTC. The encoded protein is CASSSGETNYGYTF.

This clonotype was detected only a few times. The chain employs TRBV25-1 and TRBJ1-2, with D possibly matching TRBD1 (5 bases). Germline CDR1 reads MGHDK; CDR2 reads SYGVNS. This CDR3 contains 11 residues. V lost 4 bases and J 7 bases, leaving 7 bases between the germline ends. The CDR3 sequence is CASSAGRGYTF. The CDR3 DNA is TGTGCCAGCAGTGCAGGGCGTGGCTACACCTTC.

The V call is TRBV5-1, the J call TRBJ2-3; 7 bases align to TRBD2. From germline, CDR1 is SGHRS and CDR2 YFSETQ. Unmatched junction bases numbered 6, after V lost 4 bases and J lost 1 base. The CDR3 has 15 amino acids. CDR3 coding DNA: TGCGCCAGCAGCCCGGGAGGTAGCCGCACAGATACGCAGTATTTT. This sequence encodes CASSPGGSRTDTQYF.

The chain has TRBV7-8 and TRBJ1-5; D is possibly TRBD1 (6 bases). The V end was cut by 5 bases, the J end by 4 bases, with 15 bases between. The CDR3 sequence is 15 residues long. Germline CDR1 SGHVS, CDR2 FQNEAQ. CDR3 residues: CASSPWATGNQPQHF. The CDR3, as DNA: TGTGCCAGCAGCCCGTGGGCTACAGGGAATCAGCCCCAGCATTTT.

The rearrangement uses TRBV12-1 and TRBJ1-1; no DNA check was done on the table's D call, TRBD1. TRBV12-1 is assigned pseudogene status. The CDR3 sequence is 13 residues long. CDR3 coding DNA: TGTGCCAGCAGCCCACAGGGGGACAATGAAGCTTTCTTT. Protein product: CASSPQGDNEAFF.

The V gene is TRBV24-1, the J gene TRBJ2-3, with D possibly matching TRBD1 (6 bases). The V gene's germline CDR1 is KGHDR and CDR2 SFDVKD. V was clipped by 2 bases and J by 4 bases, with 9 bases between them. The CDR3 is 14 amino acids. The CDR3 loop reads CATSDSNRADTQYF. The CDR3 region has the DNA TGTGCCACCAGTGATTCTAACAGGGCAGATACGCAGTATTTT.

The chain is built from TRBV28 and TRBJ2-3; TRBD2 might be the D (6 bases). The CDR3 totals 14 residues. Germline loops: CDR1 MDHEN, CDR2 SYDVKM. Trimming pared 8 bases from V and 3 bases from J, leaving 15 bases between. The CDR3 DNA is TGTGCCAGCGGCGCCGGGGGTGGTACAGATACGCAGTATTTT. Protein: CASGAGGGTDTQYF.